Each of the 32 T cell receptor beta chains below was sequenced from the same sample in a study of T-cell memory formation after mild COVID-19. Each CDR3 protein gets one entry after TCRdb re-called the 5' RACE reads with MiXCR. Among roughly 350,000 distinct CDR3 sequences, over 20% were seen once, and the ten largest hold about 12%. The sample was PBMCs or a T cell subset sorted from them (not recorded which). The receptors here all came from an adult woman who had mild COVID-19 (a few samples of this study predate the infection). Cell type and time point are not known.

This clonotype has only a few counts. The chain combines TRBV4-1 with TRBJ1-1; no definite D call. The germline gives CDR1 MGHRA, CDR2 YSYEKL. The CDR3 runs 15 residues. Deletions cut 0 bases from V and 0 bases from J, with 8 bases between. CDR3 coding DNA: TGCGCCAGCAGCCAAGATGAGGCCATGAACACTGAAGCTTTCTTT. This translates into CASSQDEAMNTEAFF.

This clonotype was recorded at least ten times. The chain couples TRBV20-1 to TRBJ2-1; D unclear. The V gene's germline CDR1 is DFQATT and CDR2 SNEGSKA (reference sequence). This CDR3 has 16 amino acids. V gave up 0 bases and J gave up 6 bases, with 18 bases separating them. This chain's CDR3 is CSARDGKEHLSNEQFF. The DNA of the CDR3 is TGCAGTGCTAGAGATGGCAAGGAACATCTTTCCAATGAGCAGTTCTTC.

This clonotype was recorded a few times. The rearrangement joins TRBV12-3 or TRBV12-4 to TRBJ1-6, with D perhaps matching TRBD1 (6 bases). This CDR3 spans 13 amino acids. Trimming took off 5 bases at V and 7 bases at J, with 9 bases between the two ends. The CDR3 is CASSRTGNSPLHF. The DNA of the CDR3 is TGTGCCAGCAGTCGAACAGGGAATTCACCCCTCCACTTT.

This clonotype turned up a few times. The gene calls are TRBV30 and TRBJ2-2, with D maybe TRBD2 (6 bases). Trimming stripped 3 bases from V and 5 bases from J, with 16 bases between. Looked up from germline, CDR1 is GTSNPN and CDR2 is SVGIG (reference sequence). The CDR3 sequence is 15 residues long. As DNA, the CDR3 is TGTGCCTGGAGGGAGAACGGGGGTCCTACCGGGGAGCTGTTTTTT. Its protein product is CAWRENGGPTGELFF.

The chain links TRBV12-3 or TRBV12-4 to TRBJ1-4; D is unresolved. Deletions cut 0 bases from V and 7 bases from J, with 0 bases between. The CDR3 is made up of 11 amino acids. The CDR3 loop reads CASSLAEKLFF. CDR3 in DNA: TGTGCCAGCAGTTTAGCTGAAAAACTGTTTTTT.

CDR3 amino acids: CASSDTSGRAYEQYF. For the CDR3, the DNA is TGTGCCAGCAGTGACACTAGCGGGAGGGCCTACGAGCAGTACTTC. The chain carries TRBV6-4 and TRBJ2-7; 13 bases map to TRBD2. This CDR3 contains 15 residues. Germline CDR1 and CDR2: MRHNA and SNTAGT. After removal of 2 bases from V and 2 bases from J, the junction contained 0 bases not matched to a gene.

This clonotype has only a few counts. This chain joins TRBV5-5 and TRBJ2-5, with TRBD1 identical over 7 bases. The length of the CDR3 is 15 residues. CDR1 and CDR2 (germline): SGHKS, YYEKEE (reference sequence). The V and J ends lost 4 bases and 5 bases, in that order; junction bases with no gene match: 11. CDR3 nucleotides: TGTGCCAGCAGCCCCGGGACAGTGGCCCCGGAGACCCAGTACTTC. This gives the protein CASSPGTVAPETQYF.

This CDR3 is CASSQARGFPNEKLFF. In DNA form, the CDR3 reads TGCGCCAGCAGCCAAGCCCGGGGGTTCCCTAATGAAAAACTGTTTTTT. The rearrangement uses TRBV4-1 and TRBJ1-4; TRBD1 might be the D (5 bases). The CDR3 consists of 16 residues. Trimming removed 1 base at V and 3 bases at J, with 12 bases between. Germline CDR1 is MGHRA and CDR2 is YSYEKL.

This clonotype showed up just a few times. The chain recombines TRBV12-3 or TRBV12-4 with TRBJ2-1, with no clear D. This CDR3 region has 14 residues. V lost 3 bases and J 5 bases, leaving 11 bases between the germline ends. This chain's CDR3 is CASSLRRADNEQFF. In DNA, the CDR3 is TGTGCCAGCAGTTTGAGACGGGCTGACAATGAGCAGTTCTTC.

This clonotype was counted at least ten times. V gene TRBV9 combines with J gene TRBJ2-7; TRBD2 is a possible D gene (5 bases). Germline assignment: CDR1 SGDLS and CDR2 YYNGEE. CDR3 length: 14 residues. V lost 4 bases, J lost 5 bases, and 16 bases lay in between. The CDR3 reads CASSLGLLSHEQYF. The CDR3 region has the DNA TGTGCCAGCAGCCTAGGACTTCTAAGTCACGAGCAGTACTTC.

This clonotype was seen a single time. V gene TRBV5-6 combines with J gene TRBJ2-7; tentatively, D is TRBD2 (5 bases). CDR1 and CDR2 from the germline V gene are SGHDT and YYEEEE. The CDR3 totals 16 residues. V dropped 1 base and J dropped 3 bases, with 17 bases sitting between them. The CDR3 coding sequence is TGTGCCAGCAGCTTGTGGGGTGACTACTTAAACTACGAGCAGTACTTC. Protein sequence: CASSLWGDYLNYEQYF. The full variable domain, in which reference TRBV5-6 and TRBJ2-7 provide the parts outside the CDR3, is DAGVTQSPTHLIKTRGQQVTLRCSPKSGHDTVSWYQQALGQGPQFIFQYYEEEERQRGNFPDRFSGHQFPNYSSELNVNALLLGDSALYLCASSLWGDYLNYEQYFGPGTRLTVT.

This clonotype was seen a handful of times. The J gene is TRBJ2-1, the V gene TRBV9; weak D call: TRBD1 (5 bases). The CDR3 is 12 residues long. V lost 3 bases, J lost 4 bases, and 5 bases lay in between. Germline-derived CDR1 and CDR2 are SGDLS and YYNGEE. The CDR3 loop is CASSEGYNEQFF. DNA of the CDR3: TGTGCCAGCAGCGAGGGGTACAATGAGCAGTTCTTC.

Details on this clonotype: The CDR3 carries no conserved terminal phenylalanine or tryptophan, so it likely arises from a read error. The limits of the CDR3 on the DNA are not certain, so only TCRdb's listed CDR3 is given. This sequence joins TRBV5-1 and TRBJ2-1; the table assigns TRBD2, which was not confirmed against the DNA. Inclusive of both ends, the CDR3 amounts to 8 amino acids. Per germline, CDR1 SGHRS and CDR2 YFSETQ. The CDR3: CASSFSEG.

This clonotype was picked up one time. This chain connects TRBV23-1 to TRBJ2-1, with D tentatively TRBD1 (6 bases). TRBV23-1 is identified as an open reading frame with a role that is uncertain. V was pared by 11 bases and J by 4 bases, with 12 bases between. CDR3 size: 12 residues. The CDR3 protein is CAGTRGYNEQFF. The CDR3, as DNA: TGCGCCGGAACCAGGGGATACAATGAGCAGTTCTTC.

The chain joins TRBV4-1 to TRBJ2-7, with D possibly being TRBD1 (6 bases). This CDR3 has 15 residues. V was cut by 4 bases and J by 7 bases, with 20 bases left in between. Germline CDR1 and CDR2: MGHRA and YSYEKL. The CDR3 DNA reads as TGCGCCAGCAGCCTTCGAAGAACAGGGTGGGAAGAGCAGTACTTC. Amino acid sequence: CASSLRRTGWEEQYF.

The rearrangement uses TRBV5-1 and TRBJ2-5, with D possibly being TRBD1 or TRBD2 (5 bases each). Per the germline V gene, CDR1 is SGHRS and CDR2 is YFSETQ. This CDR3 spans 14 amino acids. V dropped 4 bases and J dropped 1 base, with 11 bases sitting between them. CDR3: CASSPGTSQETQYF. In DNA, the CDR3 is TGCGCCAGCAGCCCGGGGACGTCCCAAGAGACCCAGTACTTC.

There are many counts of this clonotype. The chain joins TRBV5-1 to TRBJ2-3; D unresolved. Germline loops: CDR1 SGHRS, CDR2 YFSETQ. Trimming removed 6 bases from V and 0 bases from J, with 11 bases in between. The length of the CDR3 is 14 residues. The chain's CDR3 is CASKKVESTDTQYF. The CDR3 DNA follows: TGCGCCAGCAAAAAGGTGGAGAGCACAGATACGCAGTATTTT.

This chain links TRBV27 with TRBJ1-1; 8 bases fit TRBD1. Germline-derived CDR1 and CDR2 are MNHEY and SMNVEV (reference sequence). With V trimmed by 5 bases and J by 5 bases, 7 bases remained unmatched. The CDR3 extends over 14 amino acids. The CDR3 coding sequence is TGTGCCAGCAGTGGACAGGGAGGTATGACTGAAGCTTTCTTT. It is translated as CASSGQGGMTEAFF.

The V and J genes are TRBV29-1 and TRBJ2-7, with D possibly matching TRBD2 (6 bases). The germline V and J ends were trimmed by 3 bases and 5 bases, with 17 bases remaining between them. This CDR3 is 14 amino acids long. CDR1 and CDR2 (germline): SQVTM, ANQGSEA. CDR3 DNA sequence: TGCAGCGTTGATCCCCGCGGGACGAACAACGAGCAGTACTTC. This codes for CSVDPRGTNNEQYF.

Only a few counts were recorded for this clonotype. The chain uses TRBV3-1 and TRBJ2-1; a possible D gene is TRBD1 (5 bases). The germline V and J ends were trimmed by 5 bases and 6 bases, with 17 bases remaining between them. CDR1 is LGHDT and CDR2 is YNNKEL in the germline V gene (reference sequence). CDR3 length: 15 residues. The CDR3 DNA reads TGTGCCAGCAGCTTAGTTTACAGGACCGCCAATGAGCAGTTCTTC. It codes for CASSLVYRTANEQFF.

This clonotype was observed a few times. J is TRBJ2-1 and V is TRBV7-2; the D gene is possibly TRBD2 (6 bases). The CDR3 loop spans 14 amino acids. V shed 4 bases and J shed 7 bases, with 14 bases lying between them. Germline V gene lookup returns CDR1 SGHTA and CDR2 FQGNSA. CDR3 bases: TGTGCCAGCAGCTCGACTAGATCAGTAAATGAGCAGTTCTTC. Its translation: CASSSTRSVNEQFF.

This sequence joins TRBV29-1 and TRBJ2-7; D may correspond to TRBD1 or TRBD2 (5 bases each). CDR3 size: 14 residues. Trimming cost V 6 bases and J 6 bases, with 21 bases left between them. CDR1 SQVTM and CDR2 ANQGSEA come from the germline V gene. The CDR3 bases are TGCAGCGTCATACCGCGTCGAGGGGTGGGCGAGCAGTACTTC. Translated: CSVIPRRGVGEQYF.

V gene TRBV19 combines with J gene TRBJ2-7; no clear D gene. V was clipped by 3 bases and J by 2 bases, with 8 bases between them. Germline CDR1 LNHDA, CDR2 SQIVND (reference sequence). The CDR3 consists of 13 residues. The CDR3 nucleotides are TGTGCCAGTAGTATCGCCCCTCCCTACGAGCAGTACTTC. This translates into CASSIAPPYEQYF.

The chain links TRBV30 to TRBJ1-2, with D possibly matching TRBD1 (5 bases). This CDR3 region has 13 residues. The germline V gene encodes CDR1 GTSNPN and CDR2 SVGIG (reference sequence). V dropped 4 bases and J dropped 2 bases, with 11 bases sitting between them. DNA of the CDR3: TGTGCCTGGATTGACAGAGCGAACTATGGCTACACCTTC. Its translation: CAWIDRANYGYTF.

The chain has TRBV2 and TRBJ2-1, with 14 bases identical to TRBD2. The CDR3 has 19 residues. J was trimmed by 1 base and V by 5 bases; bases with no gene match: 10. Germline V gene data show CDR1 as SNHLY and CDR2 as FYNNEI. CDR3 DNA: TGTGCCAGCAGTTACTCCGGGACTAGCGGGAGCAGATCCTACAATGAGCAGTTCTTC. Its protein product is CASSYSGTSGSRSYNEQFF.

This clonotype showed up just a few times. The chain uses TRBV6-6 and TRBJ2-5; 7 bases are shared with TRBD1. CDR3 length equals 13 residues. CDR1 MNHNY and CDR2 SVGAGI come from the germline V gene (reference sequence). The V segment lost 6 bases and the J segment 5 bases; nucleotides outside the gene matches: 6. The CDR3 DNA is TGTGCCAGCAGCAGAACAGGGGTGGAGACCCAGTACTTC. Protein product: CASSRTGVETQYF.

In this sample, this clonotype turned up a few times. The CDR3 DNA reads as TGCAGTGCGGGACTAGCGGGAGGGCCTCTCAATGAGCAGTTCTTC. This translates into CSAGLAGGPLNEQFF. The rearrangement links TRBV20-1 to TRBJ2-1; 16 bases align to TRBD2. Germline CDR1 and CDR2: DFQATT and SNEGSKA (reference sequence). V dropped 6 bases and J dropped 6; count of bases not matched to a gene: 5. The CDR3 is 15 residues long.

A few counts support this clonotype. This chain joins TRBV6-4 and TRBJ2-3; no reliable D call. This CDR3 region has 14 residues. The germline V gene encodes CDR1 MRHNA and CDR2 SNTAGT. V lost 2 bases and J 2 bases, leaving 8 bases between the germline ends. In DNA, the CDR3 is TGTGCCAGCAGTGACGGGCAGGACACAGATACGCAGTATTTT. It yields the protein CASSDGQDTDTQYF.

V gene TRBV27 combines with J gene TRBJ2-1; 7 positions agree with TRBD2. The CDR3 has 13 residues. Germline CDR1 reads MNHEY; CDR2 reads SMNVEV (reference sequence). V lost 3 bases to trimming and J lost 8 bases; unmatched junction nucleotides: 4. The CDR3 DNA reads TGTGCCAGCAGTTTGCGGCGGGAGTATGAGCAGTTCTTC. As protein: CASSLRREYEQFF.

CDR3 sequence (DNA): TGTGCCAGCAGCCCCGCCCGACTGAGGTGGGAGCAGTACTTC. Translating it yields CASSPARLRWEQYF. The rearrangement joins TRBV5-6 to TRBJ2-7; D is ambiguous. Germline V gene data show CDR1 as SGHDT and CDR2 as YYEEEE. Deletions cut 4 bases from V and 7 bases from J, with 18 bases between. The CDR3 has 14 amino acids.

This rearrangement joins TRBV7-8 to TRBJ1-1; a weak D match, TRBD1 (5 bases). The germline V gene encodes CDR1 SGHVS and CDR2 FQNEAQ. The germline V and J ends were trimmed by 3 bases and 4 bases, with 18 bases remaining between them. CDR3 size: 16 residues. As DNA, the CDR3 is TGTGCCAGCAGCTTCGGGGGTCAGTCTCCGAGCACTGAAGCTTTCTTT. Residues: CASSFGGQSPSTEAFF.

This clonotype was observed a few times. The gene calls are TRBV10-3 and TRBJ1-1; 7 bases fit TRBD1. The germline gives CDR1 ENHRY, CDR2 SYGVKD. The CDR3 is 14 amino acids. V was pared by 8 bases and J by 5 bases, with 11 bases of the junction left unmatched. The CDR3 sequence: CAISAAGGDTEAFF. The CDR3 bases are TGTGCCATCTCAGCGGCAGGGGGTGATACTGAAGCTTTCTTT.